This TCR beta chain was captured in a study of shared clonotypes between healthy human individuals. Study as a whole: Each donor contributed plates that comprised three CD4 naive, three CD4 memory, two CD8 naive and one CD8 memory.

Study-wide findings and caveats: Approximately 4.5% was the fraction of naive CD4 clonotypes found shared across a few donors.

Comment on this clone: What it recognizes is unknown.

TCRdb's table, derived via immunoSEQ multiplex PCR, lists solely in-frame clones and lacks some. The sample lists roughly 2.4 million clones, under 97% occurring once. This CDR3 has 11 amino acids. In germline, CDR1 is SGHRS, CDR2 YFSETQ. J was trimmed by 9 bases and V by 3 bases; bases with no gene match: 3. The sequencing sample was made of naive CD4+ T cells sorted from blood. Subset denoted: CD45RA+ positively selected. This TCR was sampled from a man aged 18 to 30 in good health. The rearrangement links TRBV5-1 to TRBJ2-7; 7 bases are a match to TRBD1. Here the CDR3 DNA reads TGCGCCAGCAGCTCACAGGGGAGGCAGTACTTC. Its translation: CASSSQGRQYF.